These 32 T cell receptor beta chains originate from one sample sequenced in a study of T cell responses to AZD1222 COVID-19 vaccine. Repertoires were generated with immunoSEQ multiplex PCR, while TCRdb's copy carries only in-frame clones and drops some. Among around 130,000 clones listed, 93% were seen once. The sample consisted of peripheral blood, taken on day 0 of AZD1222 vaccination. The receptors originated from an adult in good health.

The V and J genes are TRBV10-3 and TRBJ2-4, with D hard to call. The ends were cut back, 2 bases at V and 0 bases at J, with 11 bases in the middle. In germline, CDR1 is ENHRY, CDR2 SYGVKD. The CDR3 length is 16 residues. This CDR3 reads CAISEALGRAKNIQYF. The CDR3, as DNA: TGTGCCATCAGTGAGGCCTTAGGCAGAGCCAAAAACATTCAGTACTTC.

CDR3 in DNA: TGTGCCAGCAGCTCGACAGGGGTAGGGGAGACCCAGTACTTC. Translation: CASSSTGVGETQYF. The chain links TRBV5-4 to TRBJ2-5, with 8 bases aligning to TRBD1. The trim removed 3 bases at V and 5 bases at J, leaving 6 bases unmatched. CDR1 and CDR2 (germline): SGHNT, YYREEE (reference sequence). This CDR3 is built from 14 residues.

The rearrangement links TRBV6-4 to TRBJ2-1; the match to TRBD2 covers 9 bases. Germline trimming cut 4 bases from V and 8 bases from J; bases unmatched to any gene: 6. Germline V CDR1 and CDR2: MRHNA, SNTAGT. This CDR3 comprises 14 residues. In DNA, the CDR3 is TGTGCCAGCAGTGCCCTAGCGGGAAGTCATGAGCAGTTCTTC. This gives the protein CASSALAGSHEQFF.

The chain links TRBV7-6 to TRBJ1-3, with D unclear. CDR3 length equals 16 residues. V was pared by 5 bases and J by 2 bases, with 16 bases between. CDR1 and CDR2 from the germline V gene are SGHVS and FNYEAQ. The CDR3 here is CASSIDTVAAGNTIYF. The DNA of the CDR3 is TGTGCCAGCAGCATAGACACGGTGGCAGCTGGAAACACCATATATTTT. The full variable domain, its missing parts supplied by reference TRBV7-6 and TRBJ1-3, is GAGVSQSPRYKVTKRGQDVALRCDPISGHVSLYWYRQALGQGPEFLTYFNYEAQQDKSGLPNDRFSAERPEGSISTLTIQRTEQRDSAMYRCASSIDTVAAGNTIYFGEGSWLTVV.

CDR3 sequence: CASSYGVNTQYF. The CDR3 region has the DNA TGTGCCAGCAGTTACGGAGTAAATACGCAGTATTTT. This chain links TRBV6-2 or TRBV6-3 with TRBJ2-3; D gene unclear. CDR1 is MNHEY, CDR2 SVGEGT, per germline. The CDR3 is 12 amino acids. The V end was cut by 2 bases, the J end by 7 bases, with 7 bases between.

The chain recombines TRBV6-5 with TRBJ2-7; TRBD1 agrees at 9 bases. The CDR3 is 15 residues long. Germline V lookup: CDR1 MNHEY, CDR2 SVGAGI. V was pared by 8 bases and J by 7 bases, with 15 bases of the junction left unmatched. The CDR3 nucleotides read TGTGCCAGCCGGGGGCGGGGACAGGGCTTAGGTGAGCAGTACTTC. Its protein is CASRGRGQGLGEQYF.

The CDR3 is CASSKSWREGDEQFF. CDR3 bases: TGTGCCAGCAGCAAGAGTTGGCGGGAGGGGGATGAGCAGTTCTTC. The chain couples TRBV9 to TRBJ2-1, with 9 bases lining up with TRBD2. The CDR3 is 15 amino acids. Trimming took 4 bases from V and 8 from J; bases not matched to a gene: 10. Germline lookup yields CDR1 SGDLS and CDR2 YYNGEE.

CDR3 sequence (DNA): TGTGCCAGCTCCCGGGGACACCAAAATGAAGCTTTCTTT. It codes for CASSRGHQNEAFF. The chain employs TRBV12-3 or TRBV12-4 and TRBJ1-1, with D perhaps matching TRBD1 (6 bases). The CDR3 is 13 amino acids. Between the trimmed V and J ends, which lost 8 bases and 7 bases, there was a span of 17 bases.

V gene TRBV21-1 combines with J gene TRBJ2-7; the D call TRBD1 from the table was never checked on the DNA. TRBV21-1 is deemed a pseudogene. This CDR3 is 15 amino acids long. The CDR3 bases are TGTGCCAGCAGCGCCGGGACAGGGGGACTCTACGAGCAGTACTTC. Translation: CASSAGTGGLYEQYF.

The chain carries TRBV30 and TRBJ1-2; perhaps TRBD1 as D (6 bases). V lost 5 bases to trimming and J lost 4 bases, with 8 bases between them. Germline V gives CDR1 GTSNPN, CDR2 SVGIG (reference sequence). The CDR3 is 11 amino acids. The CDR3 reads CAWGGLYGYTF. Here the CDR3 DNA reads TGTGCCTGGGGGGGGCTCTATGGCTACACCTTC.

The rearrangement uses TRBV6-2 or TRBV6-3 and TRBJ1-2, with 7 positions matching TRBD1. CDR1 is MNHEY and CDR2 is SVGEGT in the germline V gene. V lost 2 bases to trimming and J lost 4 bases; unmatched junction nucleotides: 7. This CDR3 contains 15 residues. The DNA for the CDR3 is TGTGCCAGCAGTTACGACAGGGTTGGTGGCTATGGCTACACCTTC. Its translation is CASSYDRVGGYGYTF.

This rearrangement joins TRBV7-9 to TRBJ2-7, with D maybe TRBD2 (7 bases). Trimming took 1 base from V and 3 from J, leaving 10 bases between them. The CDR3 runs to 14 residues. Germline-derived CDR1 and CDR2 are SEHNR and FQNEAQ (reference sequence). The CDR3 DNA reads TGTGCCAGCAGCTTAGAAGGGGGGGACTACGAGCAGTACTTC. This gives the protein CASSLEGGDYEQYF.

The chain joins TRBV15 to TRBJ1-1, with a weak D call TRBD1 (5 bases). CDR1 and CDR2 from the germline V gene are LNHNV and YYDKDF (reference sequence). Trimming removed 0 bases at V and 5 bases at J, with 13 bases between. The CDR3 has 15 amino acids. The CDR3 nucleotides read TGTGCCACCAGCAGAGATCGGGGCAGAGGAACTGAAGCTTTCTTT. Translating it yields CATSRDRGRGTEAFF.

The chain is built from TRBV9 and TRBJ2-7; D is ambiguous. CDR1 and CDR2 from the germline V gene are SGDLS and YYNGEE. V lost 1 base and J lost 2, with 10 bases in between. The CDR3 covers 14 residues. CDR3 protein: CASSVSSEAYEQYF. The CDR3, as DNA: TGTGCCAGCAGCGTATCCAGTGAGGCCTACGAGCAGTACTTC.

The chain is built from TRBV18 and TRBJ1-2, with a tentative D call TRBD1 (5 bases). V lost 3 bases to trimming and J lost 2 bases, with 10 bases between them. The CDR3 extends over 14 amino acids. The V gene's germline CDR1 is KGHSH and CDR2 LQKENI. CDR3 in amino acids: CASSPRRDNYGYTF. CDR3 coding DNA: TGTGCCAGCTCACCGCGACGGGACAACTATGGCTACACCTTC. The full variable domain, its missing parts supplied by reference TRBV18 and TRBJ1-2, is NAGVMQNPRHLVRRRGQEARLRCSPMKGHSHVYWYRQLPEEGLKFMVYLQKENIIDESGMPKERFSAEFPKEGPSILRIQQVVRGDSAAYFCASSPRRDNYGYTFGSGTRLTVV.

V gene TRBV2 combines with J gene TRBJ1-4, with 7 bases matching TRBD1. Trimming removed 9 bases from V and 0 bases from J; junction bases left unmatched: 7. CDR1 SNHLY and CDR2 FYNNEI come from the germline V gene. This CDR3 region has 15 residues. The CDR3 is CARRQGGTTNEKLFF. In DNA, the CDR3 is TGTGCCAGAAGACAGGGAGGGACAACTAATGAAAAACTGTTTTTT.

The rearrangement joins TRBV5-1 to TRBJ2-1; unclear D gene. Germline V gene data show CDR1 as SGHRS and CDR2 as YFSETQ. The V end was cut by 2 bases, the J end by 0 bases, with 12 bases between. The CDR3 runs to 16 residues. DNA of the CDR3: TGCGCCAGCAGCTTAAGTCAGCCGAGCTCCTACAATGAGCAGTTCTTC. It codes for CASSLSQPSSYNEQFF.

This clone has only one observation. CDR3: CASSPSGTGSYGYTF. DNA for the CDR3: TGTGCCAGCAGTCCTAGCGGGACAGGGAGCTATGGCTACACCTTC. This chain connects TRBV6-5 to TRBJ1-2, with TRBD1 identical over 9 bases. Germline assignment: CDR1 MNHEY and CDR2 SVGAGI. The CDR3 is made up of 15 amino acids. J gave up 4 bases and V 5 bases, and 8 bases lay outside the gene matches.

The chain employs TRBV5-1 and TRBJ1-1; possibly TRBD1 for D (5 bases). V lost 0 bases and J lost 8, with 8 bases in between. The CDR3 totals 12 residues. The germline V gene encodes CDR1 SGHRS and CDR2 YFSETQ. The CDR3 loop reads CASSLVGVEAFF. The CDR3 DNA follows: TGCGCCAGCAGCTTGGTAGGGGTAGAAGCTTTCTTT.

The chain employs TRBV5-6 and TRBJ2-2; D unresolved. Trimming pared 3 bases from V and 3 bases from J, leaving 9 bases between. Germline CDR1 is SGHDT and CDR2 is YYEEEE. The CDR3 covers 14 residues. CDR3 region: CASSWGADTGELFF. The CDR3 coding sequence is TGTGCCAGCAGCTGGGGTGCTGACACCGGGGAGCTGTTTTTT.

The chain carries TRBV11-1 and TRBJ1-3; TRBD1 aligns across 7 bases. CDR1 is SGHAT, CDR2 FQDESV, per germline (reference sequence). The V gene end was trimmed by 5 bases and the J gene end by 0 bases; junction bases not matched to a gene: 4. The CDR3 length is 15 residues. This CDR3 reads CASSRTGTSGNTIYF. The CDR3 DNA sequence: TGTGCCAGCAGCCGGACAGGTACCTCTGGAAACACCATATATTTT.

This clone was counted once. V is TRBV19 and J is TRBJ2-5; tentatively, D is TRBD1 (5 bases). Per the germline V gene, CDR1 is LNHDA and CDR2 is SQIVND (reference sequence). CDR3 size: 15 residues. Trimming pared 5 bases from V and 5 bases from J, leaving 18 bases between. CDR3 bases: TGTGCCAGTAGTGCCGGACACAAAGTCCGGGAGACCCAGTACTTC. This encodes CASSAGHKVRETQYF.

The chain uses TRBV2 and TRBJ1-1; D remains ambiguous. The CDR3 runs 12 residues. Trimming took off 8 bases at V and 3 bases at J, with 10 bases between the two ends. The germline V gene has CDR1 SNHLY and CDR2 FYNNEI. The CDR3 DNA reads as TGTGCCAGCCTGAGCCTGTACACTGAAGCTTTCTTT. It codes for CASLSLYTEAFF.

The chain employs TRBV28 and TRBJ2-7; TRBD2 matches at 7 bases. With V trimmed by 4 bases and J by 5 bases, 11 bases remained unmatched. The germline V gene has CDR1 MDHEN and CDR2 SYDVKM. This CDR3 has 15 residues. Here the CDR3 reads CASSSSGALRNEQYF. The CDR3 DNA reads as TGTGCCAGCAGTTCGAGCGGGGCCCTCCGAAACGAGCAGTACTTC. Using reference TRBV28 and TRBJ2-7 for the parts outside the CDR3, the full variable domain is DVKVTQSSRYLVKRTGEKVFLECVQDMDHENMFWYRQDPGLGLRLIYFSYDVKMKEKGDIPEGYSVSREKKERFSLILESASTNQTSMYLCASSSSGALRNEQYFGPGTRLTVT.

The chain joins TRBV19 to TRBJ1-1; D gene unclear. Germline CDR1 reads LNHDA; CDR2 reads SQIVND (reference sequence). The CDR3 loop spans 13 amino acids. V lost 5 bases and J lost 6, with 13 bases in between. Written as DNA, the CDR3 is TGTGCCAGTAGTTGGGCCGGTGGGGCTGAAGCTTTCTTT. Protein sequence: CASSWAGGAEAFF.

The rearrangement uses TRBV6-6 and TRBJ1-2, with 10 bases fitting TRBD1. CDR3 size: 16 residues. Germline values: CDR1 MNHNY, CDR2 SVGAGI (reference sequence). The junction had 9 bases not matched to a gene; V was cut back by 2 bases and J by 6 bases. In nucleotides, the CDR3 is TGTGCCAGCAGTTACCCGACCACGGACAGGGGGAATGGCTACACCTTC. It is translated as CASSYPTTDRGNGYTF.

V gene TRBV30 combines with J gene TRBJ2-7; D is perhaps TRBD1 or TRBD2 (5 bases each). The germline V and J ends were trimmed by 4 bases and 2 bases, with 15 bases remaining between them. Germline values: CDR1 GTSNPN, CDR2 SVGIG (reference sequence). This CDR3 is built from 14 residues. CDR3 sequence reads: CAWTPGRRTYEQYF. The CDR3 DNA reads TGTGCCTGGACCCCGGGACGGAGAACCTACGAGCAGTACTTC.

The rearrangement uses TRBV6-2 or TRBV6-3 and TRBJ2-7, with D hard to call. Per the germline V gene, CDR1 is MNHEY and CDR2 is SVGEGT. CDR3 size: 13 residues. Trimming cost V 2 bases and J 4 bases, with 9 bases left between them. In DNA form, the CDR3 reads TGTGCCAGCAGTTACGGGGAACTTTACGAGCAGTACTTC. Its translation: CASSYGELYEQYF.

This clone was counted a single time. The chain links TRBV28 to TRBJ1-1, with D unresolved. In germline, CDR1 is MDHEN, CDR2 SYDVKM. Between the trimmed V and J ends, which lost 2 bases and 10 bases, there was a span of 14 bases. The CDR3 spans 13 residues. DNA of the CDR3: TGTGCCAGCAGTTTAATATCGCAGTCTCGAGCTTTCTTT. Translating it yields CASSLISQSRAFF.

V gene TRBV10-2 combines with J gene TRBJ1-1; D gene uncertain. CDR1 WSHSY and CDR2 SAAADI come from the germline V gene. This CDR3 spans 12 amino acids. Trimming removed 3 bases from V and 7 bases from J, with 9 bases in between. The CDR3 protein is CASSDPLGEAFF. As DNA, the CDR3 is TGCGCCAGCAGTGATCCACTCGGTGAAGCTTTCTTT.

This chain connects TRBV4-2 to TRBJ1-1; possibly TRBD1 for D (6 bases). The CDR3 is made up of 16 amino acids. Trimming removed 0 bases from V and 5 bases from J, with 16 bases in between. Germline assignment: CDR1 LGHNA and CDR2 YNFKEQ. The CDR3 sequence is CASSQDITGRHTEAFF. As DNA, the CDR3 is TGTGCCAGCAGCCAAGATATAACAGGGCGGCATACTGAAGCTTTCTTT.

V is TRBV9 and J is TRBJ1-3; D is unclear. The germline V and J ends were trimmed by 0 bases and 3 bases, with 7 bases remaining between them. This CDR3 is built from 14 residues. Germline CDR1 SGDLS, CDR2 YYNGEE. This CDR3 is CASSVGVFGNTIYF. For the CDR3, the DNA is TGTGCCAGCAGCGTAGGGGTCTTTGGAAACACCATATATTTT.